A selection of T cell receptor beta chains follows, all from one sample in a study of cytomegalovirus exposure and HLA in healthy donors. Using immunoSEQ multiplex PCR, the repertoire was profiled, and TCRdb retains in-frame clones only, with some absent. This sample has some 220,000 clones; 77% occur once, and the top ten carry 2.5% to 3.5%. Specimen: PBMCs. The receptor set was obtained from a woman aged 60-70 years in good health and CMV-seropositive. CDR3s include the opening cysteine and the closing phenylalanine or tryptophan. Each record gives: D gene, clone size, V gene, J gene, CDR3 DNA, CDR3 protein. A D gene is named only where the DNA matches it firmly. Clone size appears in some rows only: once, few, many, or a class for an expanded clone.

.,.,TRBV15,TRBJ2-1,TGTGCCACCAGCAGAGATTGGCCAGGGATAGAGCAGTTCTTC,CATSRDWPGIEQFF
.,once,TRBV30,TRBJ2-7,TGTGCCTGGAGTGTGGGGGCGGCCTACGAGCAGTACTTC,CAWSVGAAYEQYF
TRBD2,once,TRBV7-8,TRBJ2-7,TGTGCCAGCAGCTTTCCAAGGGTGGGGAGGGTCTACGAGCAGTACTTC,CASSFPRVGRVYEQYF
.,.,TRBV30,TRBJ2-7,TGTGCCTGGAGTGTACTTGGAGGGGAGCAGTACTTC,CAWSVLGGEQYF
.,.,TRBV6-5,TRBJ2-3,TGTGCCAGCAGTTACTCGAGCACTAACCCCACAGATACGCAGTATTTT,CASSYSSTNPTDTQYF
.,.,TRBV18,TRBJ1-1,TGTGCCAGCTTACAGGGAACTGTGAACACTGAAGCTTTCTTT,CASLQGTVNTEAFF
TRBD1,.,TRBV5-4,TRBJ2-2,TGTGCCAGCAGCATCGGGACAGGGGCGAACACCGGGGAGCTGTTTTTT,CASSIGTGANTGELFF
.,.,TRBV7-9,TRBJ1-4,TGTGCCAGCAGTTATAATCAGGAAAAACTGTTTTTT,CASSYNQEKLFF
.,.,TRBV28,TRBJ2-7,TGTGCCAGCAGTTTGAGGGTGTACGAGCAGTACTTC,CASSLRVYEQYF
TRBD2,.,TRBV28,TRBJ2-1,TGTGCCAGCTTGGCGGGGGGGCCCTACAATGAGCAGTTCTTC,CASLAGGPYNEQFF
TRBD2,.,TRBV7-9,TRBJ2-3,TGTGCCAGCAGCTCCGGGACTAGCGGTAAAAGAGATAGCACAGATACGCAGTATTTT,CASSSGTSGKRDSTDTQYF
.,.,TRBV5-1,TRBJ1-4,TGCGCCAGCAGCTTGGGTGAGCGGGAAAAACTGTTTTTT,CASSLGEREKLFF
TRBD2,.,TRBV30,TRBJ2-5,TGTGCCTGGACTAGCGGACAAGAGACCCAGTACTTC,CAWTSGQETQYF
.,.,TRBV5-1,TRBJ2-6,TGCGCCAGCAGCTTGGTCGGGACACCATCTGGGGCCAACGTCCTGACTTTC,CASSLVGTPSGANVLTF
.,.,TRBV14,TRBJ1-2,TGTGCCAGCAGCCAAGATTCGCGGCAGCCCCTAGGCTATGGCTACACCTTC,CASSQDSRQPLGYGYTF
TRBD1,few,TRBV30,TRBJ2-3,TGTGCCTGGAGCGCCGGGACAGCCGCCGATACGCAGTATTTT,CAWSAGTAADTQYF
TRBD1,.,TRBV7-2,TRBJ1-2,TGTGCCAGCAGCTTAGCGACAGGGTTTGGCTATGGCTACACCTTC,CASSLATGFGYGYTF
.,.,TRBV4-1,TRBJ2-7,TGCGCCAGCAGCTCCCTGGGGGGGGCGCTATCCGGATCCTACGAGCAGTACTTC,CASSSLGGALSGSYEQYF
.,.,TRBV23-1,TRBJ1-1,TGCGCCAGCAGTCAAGCGGGGGAAAACACTGAAGCTTTCTTT,CASSQAGENTEAFF
TRBD1,.,TRBV9,TRBJ2-5,TGTGCCAGCAGCGTACGGGGACAGGGGGAGACCCAGTACTTC,CASSVRGQGETQYF
TRBD1,.,TRBV15,TRBJ1-2,TGTGCCACCAGCAGGGCGGGACAGGGTCTTGGCTACACCTTC,CATSRAGQGLGYTF
.,few,TRBV7-8,TRBJ2-3,TGTGCCAGCAGCTTAGCGATCGTCTCACGGAGAAATACGCAGTATTTT,CASSLAIVSRRNTQYF
.,few,TRBV30,TRBJ1-2,TGTGCCTGGAGCTCCCCGGGGGATGGCTACACCTTC,CAWSSPGDGYTF
TRBD2,.,TRBV2,TRBJ2-5,TGTGCCAGCGGCGGGACTAGCGTTAGGGAGACCCAGTACTTC,CASGGTSVRETQYF
TRBD2,.,TRBV2,TRBJ2-7,TGTGCCAGCACCGGGAGGGGGGGGAGGGAGCAGTACTTC,CASTGRGGREQYF
.,.,TRBV7-2,TRBJ1-1,TGTGCCAGCAGCTTAGAGATTAGGAGGGCCGCTGAAGCTTTCTTT,CASSLEIRRAAEAFF
.,.,TRBV7-2,TRBJ2-3,TGTGCCAGCAGCTTAGTCGGAGGACCCGGGAACCCAGATACGCAGTATTTT,CASSLVGGPGNPDTQYF
.,.,TRBV10-2,TRBJ1-3,TGCGCCAGCAGTGAGACGGCGGGGACTGGAAACACCATATATTTT,CASSETAGTGNTIYF
.,.,TRBV28,TRBJ1-5,TGTGCCAGCAGACATGGACAGAACCCTTATCAGCCCCAGCATTTT,CASRHGQNPYQPQHF
.,.,TRBV7-2,TRBJ1-6,TGTGCCAGCAGGTTCAGGACCTATAATTCACCCCTCCACTTT,CASRFRTYNSPLHF
.,.,TRBV6-6,TRBJ1-2,TGTGCCAGCAGTACCCCACAGGGCCCCCGGGCAGGTGGCTACACCTTC,CASSTPQGPRAGGYTF
.,.,TRBV10-1,TRBJ1-3,TGCGCCATCGCTCCAGGGTGGAGAAACACCATATATTTT,CAIAPGWRNTIYF
.,.,TRBV4-1,TRBJ1-6,TGCGCCAGCAGCCCCAGGGTTAGGTCACCCCTCCACTTT,CASSPRVRSPLHF
.,.,TRBV7-2,TRBJ1-5,TGTGCCAGCAGACAAACAGGAAATAGCAATCAGCCCCAGCATTTT,CASRQTGNSNQPQHF
TRBD1,once,TRBV5-5,TRBJ2-7,TGTGCCAGCAGCGCTGGGACAGGGGCATTCTACGAGCAGTACTTC,CASSAGTGAFYEQYF
TRBD2,.,TRBV4-1,TRBJ2-3,TGCGCCAGCAGCCGGGGACTAGCGGGAACAGATACGCAGTATTTT,CASSRGLAGTDTQYF
TRBD1,.,TRBV11-3,TRBJ1-1,TGTGCCAGCAGCCCCACCGGACAGGGGGGTACTGAAGCTTTCTTT,CASSPTGQGGTEAFF
.,.,TRBV19,TRBJ1-3,TGTGCCAGTAATGAGAGAACTGGAAACACCATATATTTT,CASNERTGNTIYF
.,.,TRBV5-8,TRBJ1-4,TGTGCCAGCAGCACAGGTCATAATGAAAAACTGTTTTTT,CASSTGHNEKLFF
.,.,TRBV27,TRBJ1-2,TGTGCCAGCAGTTTACTGTTCGGGGAGGATGGCTACACCTTC,CASSLLFGEDGYTF
.,.,TRBV19,TRBJ2-3,TGTGCCACCACGTCAGTCGGGGGAAGCACAGATACGCAGTATTTT,CATTSVGGSTDTQYF
.,once,TRBV12-5,TRBJ2-2,TGTGCTAGTGCCTCCGGGACATATTTCGCGAACACCGGGGAGCTGTTTTTT,CASASGTYFANTGELFF
.,.,TRBV20-1,TRBJ2-1,TGCAGTGCTAGAGATCTATCGAAGCAGTTCTTC,CSARDLSKQFF
.,few,TRBV5-6,TRBJ2-3,TGTGCCAGCAGCTGGGAGAGGGCGACAGATACGCAGTATTTT,CASSWERATDTQYF
.,once,TRBV12-5,TRBJ1-1,TGTGCTAGTGGTTTGGCTCTGCTAGGAGATATGAACACTGAAGCTTTCTTT,CASGLALLGDMNTEAFF
.,.,TRBV6-5,TRBJ1-4,TGTGCCAGCAGTTACTCGGAGGGAAATGAAAAACTGTTTTTT,CASSYSEGNEKLFF
TRBD2,.,TRBV7-3,TRBJ2-2,TGTGCCAGCAGTCCCAGCCCTAGCGGGGGAACCGGGGAGCTGTTTTTT,CASSPSPSGGTGELFF
.,.,TRBV5-4,TRBJ2-3,TGTGCCAGCAGCTTGGCTCTTAGCACAGATACGCAGTATTTT,CASSLALSTDTQYF
TRBD1,few,TRBV6-5,TRBJ1-1,TGTGCCAGCAGTTATTCCACGACAGGGAGGTCCACTGAAGCTTTCTTT,CASSYSTTGRSTEAFF
.,.,TRBV7-9,TRBJ1-1,TGTTCCAGCAGCTTAACAGACAAAGCTTTCTTT,CSSSLTDKAFF
.,.,TRBV11-3,TRBJ1-6,TGTGCCAGCAGCTTAGATCGGGTCACTTCACCCCTCCACTTT,CASSLDRVTSPLHF
TRBD1,.,TRBV28,TRBJ1-1,TGTGCCAGCAGTTCGGGACAGCTGAACACTGAAGCTTTCTTT,CASSSGQLNTEAFF
.,.,TRBV7-9,TRBJ2-2,TGTGCCAGCAGTTTGGGAGGAGGGAACACCCGGGAGCTGTTTTTT,CASSLGGGNTRELFF
TRBD2,.,TRBV7-2,TRBJ2-7,TGTGCCAGCAGCCGGGGACTAGCGGGTTACGAGCAGTACTTC,CASSRGLAGYEQYF
.,.,TRBV7-2,TRBJ2-2,TGTGCCAGCAGCCGTCCCGCCGGGGAGCTGTTTTTT,CASSRPAGELFF
.,.,TRBV4-2,TRBJ2-2,TGTGCCAGCAGCCAAGCGTTCGGCGGGGCCTACACCGGGGAGCTGTTTTTT,CASSQAFGGAYTGELFF
.,.,TRBV5-1,TRBJ2-5,TGCGCCAGCAGCTCCCTACCAGGGGATGCGAAGACCCAGTACTTC,CASSSLPGDAKTQYF
TRBD2,.,TRBV2,TRBJ2-1,TGTGCCAGCAGTGAGGCACTAGCGGGAGGAATGCGGTTCTTC,CASSEALAGGMRFF
.,.,TRBV28,TRBJ2-1,TGTGCCAGCAGTGGGAGGATTGATGAGCAGTTCTTC,CASSGRIDEQFF